What follows are 14 T cell receptor beta chains derived from one specimen sequenced in a study of T cell clones after liver transplantation. Their target antigens are unknown. Proliferating CFSE-low MLR cells were sequenced to define alloreactive TCRbeta sequences. TCRdb's copy holds only in-frame clones and misses some; the assay was immunoSEQ multiplex PCR. The data hold 1,400 or so clones, with approximately 31% observed a single time. The specimen sequenced was CD8+ T cells from PBMCs cultured with third-party cells. The receptors were sampled from a human patient who received a liver transplant. Among the T cells, some may be from the graft donor.

This chain uses TRBV11-1 with TRBJ2-5; 9 positions match TRBD2. The tail of the sequence fits TRBJ2-7 better, so the J call may be wrong. Germline CDR1 is SGHAT and CDR2 is FQDESV (reference sequence). The CDR3 extends over 14 amino acids. CDR3 nucleotide sequence: TGTGCCAGCAGCACCCTAGCGGGGAACTACGAGCAGTACTTC. Encoded protein: CASSTLAGNYEQYF.

This clone has only a few counts. CDR3 residues: CASSYLGDTGYTF. As DNA, the CDR3 is TGTGCCAGCAGTTACCTTGGCGACACCGGCTACACCTTC. The genes are TRBV2 and TRBJ1-2; D uncertain. Germline V lookup: CDR1 SNHLY, CDR2 FYNNEI. V was shortened by 5 bases and J by 8 bases, with 15 bases between the two germline ends. The CDR3 is 13 residues long.

This sequence joins TRBV7-6 and TRBJ2-5; D uncertain. The assigned J gene may be wrong: the sequence end matches TRBJ2-7 better. CDR3 size: 14 residues. The V gene's germline CDR1 is SGHVS and CDR2 FNYEAQ. CDR3 sequence reads: CASSLVPESYEQYF. The CDR3 coding sequence is TGTGCCAGCAGCTTAGTGCCAGAATCCTACGAGCAGTACTTC.

This clone is classed as hyperexpanded (1% or more). This chain links TRBV2 with TRBJ1-2; D ambiguous. CDR3 length equals 13 residues. Germline V CDR1 and CDR2: SNHLY, FYNNEI. The ends were cut back, 7 bases at V and 7 bases at J, with 16 bases in the middle. CDR3 loop: CASNPGVTFGYTF. The CDR3 DNA sequence: TGTGCCAGCAACCCCGGGGTTACCTTTGGCTACACCTTC.

This clone is large within its sample. The CDR3: CASSLSTSGSSSEQFF. The CDR3 coding sequence is TGTGCCAGCAGTTTATCAACTAGCGGGAGCTCAAGTGAGCAGTTCTTC. V gene TRBV27 combines with J gene TRBJ2-1, with 11 bases fitting TRBD2. The length of the CDR3 is 16 residues. With V trimmed by 0 bases and J by 9 bases, 7 bases remained unmatched. CDR1 MNHEY and CDR2 SMNVEV come from the germline V gene (reference sequence).

The chain has TRBV4-3 and TRBJ1-3; D is unresolved. V lost 1 base and J lost 1, with 11 bases in between. The CDR3 consists of 16 residues. Germline CDR1 reads LGHNA; CDR2 reads YSLEER. The CDR3 nucleotides are TGCGCCAGCAGCCAAGTAATTAGCTTTTCTGGAAACACCATATATTTT. As protein: CASSQVISFSGNTIYF.

This clone is labeled medium-sized. This chain uses TRBV2 with TRBJ2-7; TRBD2 is a possible D gene (6 bases). The V end was cut by 7 bases, the J end by 4 bases, with 17 bases between. The length of the CDR3 is 14 residues. Germline CDR1 reads SNHLY; CDR2 reads FYNNEI. The CDR3 sequence: CASNPAAGPYEQYF. The CDR3 DNA sequence: TGTGCCAGCAACCCCGCCGCGGGACCATACGAGCAGTACTTC. The entire variable domain, with the rest obtained from reference TRBV2 and TRBJ2-7, is as follows: EPEVTQTPSHQVTQMGQEVILRCVPISNHLYFYWYRQILGQKVEFLVSFYNNEISEKSEIFDDQFSVERPDGSNFTLKIRSTKLEDSAMYFCASNPAAGPYEQYFGPGTRLTVT.

This clone ranks as medium-sized. The chain links TRBV6-6 to TRBJ1-2; 8 bases line up with TRBD1. V lost 6 bases, J lost 8 bases, and 8 bases stayed unmatched. The CDR3 runs 13 residues. Germline CDR1 is MNHNY and CDR2 is SVGAGI (reference sequence). CDR3: CASRIGTGRGYTF. The CDR3 region has the DNA TGTGCCAGCAGGATCGGGACAGGACGGGGCTACACCTTC.

V usage is TRBV8-2 and J usage is TRBJ2-6; the D call TRBD1 from the table was never checked on the DNA. TRBV8-2 represents a pseudogene. The CDR3 is 17 residues long. CDR3 DNA: TGTGGCACGCAGGGCAGGATAACACAAAGCCGGGCCAACGTCCTGACTTTC. Translating it yields CGTQGRITQSRANVLTF.

This clone is labeled as medium-sized. The chain carries TRBV19 and TRBJ2-2; D may be TRBD1 (5 bases). The CDR3 runs 15 residues. Germline V gives CDR1 LNHDA, CDR2 SQIVND (reference sequence). Trimming shortened V by 2 bases and J by 0 bases, and 7 bases separated the two germline ends. The DNA for the CDR3 is TGTGCCAGTAGTATAACCAGGGCGAACACCGGGGAGCTGTTTTTT. Translated: CASSITRANTGELFF.

This clone was seen a handful of times. The chain has TRBV7-6 and TRBJ2-7; 7 nucleotides align to TRBD2. The length of the CDR3 is 12 residues. With 11 bases clipped from V and 5 bases from J, the junction kept 9 bases outside the gene matches. The germline V gene has CDR1 SGHVS and CDR2 FNYEAQ. The CDR3 DNA sequence: TGTGCCTCCGGGGGGAGTGTGAACGAGCAGTACTTC. Amino acids: CASGGSVNEQYF.

This clone was seen more than once but under ten times. The chain joins TRBV13 to TRBJ1-6; D unclear. The CDR3 is 14 residues long. Between the trimmed V and J ends, which lost 2 bases and 3 bases, there was a span of 5 bases. Germline V gene lookup returns CDR1 PRHDT and CDR2 FYEKMQ (reference sequence). The CDR3 region has the DNA TGTGCCAGCAGCTTATTGGGCTATAATTCACCCCTCCACTTT. This gives the protein CASSLLGYNSPLHF.

On this clone: A much bigger clone sits one base away, suggesting this may be a read error. V is TRBV4-2 and J is TRBJ2-7; D is unclear. The CDR3 totals 15 residues. Per the germline V gene, CDR1 is LGHNA and CDR2 is YNFKEQ. Trimming left V 0 bases short and J 5 bases short, with 14 bases between. The CDR3 sequence: CASSQDLVPSDEQYF. CDR3 nucleotides: TGTGCCAGCAGCCAAGATCTAGTGCCTTCGGACGAGCAGTACTTC.

By share, this clone counts as large. V and J are TRBV2 and TRBJ2-7; D possibly corresponds to TRBD1 (5 bases). With 3 bases removed from V and 3 bases from J, the gap between germline ends came to 6 bases. The CDR3 sequence is 12 residues long. The V gene's germline CDR1 is SNHLY and CDR2 FYNNEI. The CDR3 nucleotides read TGTGCCAGCAGTGACGACAGCTACGAGCAGTACTTC. Translated: CASSDDSYEQYF.